This T cell receptor beta chain emerged from a study of T cell responses to AZD1222 COVID-19 vaccine. Points on this clone: What it recognizes is unknown.

Trimming cost V 1 base and J 3 bases, with 6 bases left between them. The CDR3 length is 13 residues. Whole-study results and caveats: Repertoires were collected only later (after the peak T cell response had occurred). CD4 TCRs associated with vaccination spanned spike, dominating at 160-218 and 743-854.

The data were produced by immunoSEQ multiplex PCR, yet TCRdb's version contains in-frame clones alone and is incomplete. Of about 120,000 clones listed, more than 70% are singletons. Sequencing was performed on peripheral blood, taken 28 days after the second AZD1222 dose. The V call is TRBV12-3 or TRBV12-4, the J call TRBJ1-2; D unclear. This TCR was sampled from an adult who received the AZD1222 COVID-19 vaccine. In DNA form, the CDR3 reads TGTGCCAGCAGTTTAGACGATTACTATGGCTACACCTTC. Its translation: CASSLDDYYGYTF.